This TCR beta chain was recorded in a study of breast tumors, draining lymph nodes, adjacent tissues. Study-wide points: Tumor TCR diversity was below lymph nodes but above nontumor tissue. That most tumor T cells come from lymph nodes remained unproven.

This clonotype came up a few times. The antigen is not known. The trim removed 4 bases at V and 3 bases at J, leaving 6 bases unmatched. CDR1 and CDR2 (germline): SGDLS, YYNGEE. The CDR3 is made up of 15 amino acids. One entry per CDR3 protein, called by TCRdb with MiXCR from the multiplex PCR reads. The sample includes under 20,000 distinct CDR3 sequences, roughly 64% of them seen just once. The receptor was isolated from a female donor with breast cancer. Some clones in this sample may be carry-over from other donors' samples. The specimen sequenced was tumor-adjacent breast tissue. The J gene is TRBJ2-3, the V gene TRBV9; 9 bases match TRBD2. The CDR3, as DNA: TGTGCCAGCAGCAAGGCGGGGGGGCCGACAGATACGCAGTATTTT. This translates into CASSKAGGPTDTQYF.